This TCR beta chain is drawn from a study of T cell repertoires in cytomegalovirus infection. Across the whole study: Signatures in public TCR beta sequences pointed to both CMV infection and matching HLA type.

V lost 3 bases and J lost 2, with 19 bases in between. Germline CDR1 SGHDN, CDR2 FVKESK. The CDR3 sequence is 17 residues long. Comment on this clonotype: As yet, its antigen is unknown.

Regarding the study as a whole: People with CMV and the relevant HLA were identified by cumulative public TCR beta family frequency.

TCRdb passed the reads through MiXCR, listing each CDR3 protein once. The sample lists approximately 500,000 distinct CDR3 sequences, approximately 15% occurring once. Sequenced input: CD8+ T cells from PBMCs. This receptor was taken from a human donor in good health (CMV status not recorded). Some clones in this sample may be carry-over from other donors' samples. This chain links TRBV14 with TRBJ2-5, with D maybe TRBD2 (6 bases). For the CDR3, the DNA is TGTGCCAGCAGCCACGATATGGTAGCGGTGGAGCAAGAGACCCAGTACTTC. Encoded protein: CASSHDMVAVEQETQYF.